This TCR beta chain was sequenced in a study of T cell changes during pregnancy in multiple sclerosis. Profiled with immunoSEQ multiplex PCR; TCRdb holds only in-frame clones, not every one. The table shows approximately 130,000 clones, with 95% to 98% occurring only once. Germline-derived CDR1 and CDR2 are MGHRA and YSYEKL. V lost 3 bases to trimming and J lost 2 bases; unmatched junction nucleotides: 7. CDR3 size: 17 residues. Sequencing was performed on peripheral blood, taken after pregnancy. This chain uses TRBV4-1 with TRBJ2-3; 11 nucleotides align to TRBD2. This sequence was found in a female donor with multiple sclerosis, enrolled in a pregnancy study. CDR3 DNA sequence: TGCGCCAGCAGCCAGGGCCGACTAGCGGGACCCACAGATACGCAGTATTTT. Residues: CASSQGRLAGPTDTQYF.